Shown below are 32 T cell receptor beta chains from a single sample sequenced in a study of T cell responses to AZD1222 COVID-19 vaccine. The method was immunoSEQ multiplex PCR; TCRdb's version includes in-frame clones alone and lacks a portion of them. The table shows about 150,000 clones, with 93% occurring only once. The sample consisted of peripheral blood, taken on day 0 of AZD1222 vaccination. The receptor source for this set is an adult in good health.

V is TRBV9 and J is TRBJ2-5; 7 nucleotides align to TRBD1. Trimming at V came to 3 bases and at J to 2 bases, leaving 10 bases not matched to a gene. The CDR3 totals 16 residues. The germline V gene encodes CDR1 SGDLS and CDR2 YYNGEE. The CDR3 DNA sequence: TGTGCCAGCAGCGCCCGGGACAGCCCTTCTCAAGAGACCCAGTACTTC. It codes for CASSARDSPSQETQYF.

The chain employs TRBV5-8 and TRBJ2-7, with unresolved D. CDR3 length equals 11 residues. The V gene lost 1 base and the J gene lost 6 bases, with 5 bases spanning the gap. Germline V gives CDR1 SGHTS, CDR2 YDEGEE. CDR3 nucleotide sequence: TGTGCCAGCAGCTTGTACCTCGAGCAGTACTTC. Amino acid sequence: CASSLYLEQYF.

The count of this clone is one. The rearrangement joins TRBV5-1 to TRBJ2-2, with 7 bases that match TRBD1. V was clipped by 0 bases and J by 4 bases; unmatched bases: 9. This CDR3 is 17 amino acids long. Germline CDR1 is SGHRS and CDR2 is YFSETQ. CDR3 protein: CASSLGPTGPSTGELFF. For the CDR3, the DNA is TGCGCCAGCAGCTTGGGGCCGACAGGGCCCAGCACCGGGGAGCTGTTTTTT.

The chain joins TRBV12-3 or TRBV12-4 to TRBJ2-7; D is possibly TRBD1 (6 bases). The CDR3 loop spans 13 amino acids. The V end lost 6 bases, the J end lost 0 bases, and 9 bases lay between the germline ends. CDR3 region: CASRTRGSYEQYF. The CDR3, as DNA: TGTGCCAGCAGAACCAGGGGCTCCTACGAGCAGTACTTC.

The chain carries TRBV2 and TRBJ2-1; 15 bases fit TRBD2. This CDR3 region has 18 residues. V trimming: 5 bases; J trimming: 7 bases; junction bases outside the gene matches: 12. Germline V CDR1 and CDR2: SNHLY, FYNNEI. The CDR3 coding sequence is TGTGCCAGCAGTCCCTATAGGACTAGCGGGGGGGGCTATAATGAGCAGTTCTTC. Amino acid sequence: CASSPYRTSGGGYNEQFF.

CDR3 nucleotide sequence: TGTGCCAGCAGCGTCGAGGCAGGTGGCCTTTCCAATGAGCAGTTCTTC. Protein product: CASSVEAGGLSNEQFF. This chain uses TRBV7-8 with TRBJ2-1; no reliable D call. From germline, CDR1 is SGHVS and CDR2 FQNEAQ. The CDR3 runs 16 residues. V was pared by 5 bases and J by 6 bases, with 20 bases between. The full variable domain, in which reference TRBV7-8 and TRBJ2-1 provide the parts outside the CDR3, is GAGVSQSPRYKVAKRGQDVALRCDPISGHVSLFWYQQALGQGPEFLTYFQNEAQLDKSGLPSDRFFAERPEGSVSTLKIQRTQQEDSAVYLCASSVEAGGLSNEQFFGPGTRLTVL.

The chain has TRBV5-6 and TRBJ2-7; the D gene is possibly TRBD2 (5 bases). In germline, CDR1 is SGHDT, CDR2 YYEEEE. CDR3 length equals 14 residues. Trimming took off 0 bases at V and 2 bases at J, with 9 bases between the two ends. CDR3 sequence: CASSLGVGAYEQYF. In DNA, the CDR3 is TGTGCCAGCAGCTTGGGGGTGGGAGCCTACGAGCAGTACTTC.

This clone was detected only once. This chain's CDR3 is CASSPGFYTEAFF. The CDR3 coding sequence is TGTGCCAGCAGCCCAGGATTTTACACTGAAGCTTTCTTT. The J gene is TRBJ1-1, the V gene TRBV12-3 or TRBV12-4; D call uncertain. This CDR3 region has 13 residues. Trimming pared 6 bases from V and 3 bases from J, leaving 11 bases between.

V is TRBV15 and J is TRBJ1-5; 9 nucleotides line up with TRBD1. This CDR3 is 16 amino acids long. Germline V lookup: CDR1 LNHNV, CDR2 YYDKDF (reference sequence). With 1 base clipped from V and 7 bases from J, the junction kept 8 bases outside the gene matches. The CDR3 bases are TGTGCCACCAGCAGAGTAATAGCGGGACAGGGCCAGCCCCAGCATTTT. Its translation is CATSRVIAGQGQPQHF.

The chain employs TRBV7-8 and TRBJ1-6; D gene uncertain. Germline V gives CDR1 SGHVS, CDR2 FQNEAQ. This CDR3 contains 15 residues. With 2 bases removed from V and 8 bases from J, the gap between germline ends came to 13 bases. CDR3 region: CASSLLSGEYSPLHF. In DNA, the CDR3 is TGTGCCAGCAGCTTATTGTCAGGCGAATATTCACCCCTCCACTTT.

The rearrangement links TRBV7-9 to TRBJ2-1; TRBD1 matches 9 bases. With 1 base clipped from V and 4 bases from J, the junction kept 11 bases outside the gene matches. Germline-derived CDR1 and CDR2 are SEHNR and FQNEAQ (reference sequence). This CDR3 region has 18 residues. CDR3 amino acids: CASSLEDSGQGRYNEQFF. CDR3 DNA sequence: TGTGCCAGCAGCTTAGAGGACTCGGGACAGGGAAGATACAATGAGCAGTTCTTC.

This sequence joins TRBV3-1 (or the pseudogene TRBV3-2) and TRBJ1-6; 11 bases fit TRBD1. V lost 2 bases, J lost 8 bases, and 5 bases stayed unmatched. CDR1 is LGHDT, CDR2 YNNKEL, per germline (reference sequence). The CDR3 is 16 residues long. The CDR3, as DNA: TGTGCCAGCAGCCAACCAGGGACAGGGGGGGATTCACCCCTCCACTTT. Translating gives CASSQPGTGGDSPLHF.

The chain links TRBV27 to TRBJ2-7; D is uncertain. There are 12 residues in the CDR3. Germline V gene data show CDR1 as MNHEY and CDR2 as SMNVEV (reference sequence). The V and J ends lost 4 bases and 5 bases respectively, with 9 bases between them. This CDR3 is CASSSPYDEQYF. CDR3 coding DNA: TGTGCCAGCAGTTCACCTTACGACGAGCAGTACTTC.

V gene TRBV2 combines with J gene TRBJ1-2; D is uncertain. Trimming took 10 bases from V and 5 from J, leaving 14 bases between them. The CDR3 covers 12 residues. Germline V gene sequence: CDR1 SNHLY, CDR2 FYNNEI. CDR3 DNA: TGTGCCACCCGGAGGGATAATTATGGCTACACCTTC. Protein product: CATRRDNYGYTF. The variable domain in full, completed from reference TRBV2 and TRBJ1-2, reads EPEVTQTPSHQVTQMGQEVILRCVPISNHLYFYWYRQILGQKVEFLVSFYNNEISEKSEIFDDQFSVERPDGSNFTLKIRSTKLEDSAMYFCATRRDNYGYTFGSGTRLTVV.

The gene calls are TRBV5-6 and TRBJ1-2; no firm D call. The CDR3 sequence is 13 residues long. Per the germline V gene, CDR1 is SGHDT and CDR2 is YYEEEE. The V and J ends lost 3 bases and 4 bases respectively, with 10 bases between them. CDR3 sequence (DNA): TGTGCCAGCAGCTCCGGAGGCCCCTATGGCTACACCTTC. Translation gives CASSSGGPYGYTF. Using reference TRBV5-6 and TRBJ1-2 for the parts outside the CDR3, the full variable domain is DAGVTQSPTHLIKTRGQQVTLRCSPKSGHDTVSWYQQALGQGPQFIFQYYEEEERQRGNFPDRFSGHQFPNYSSELNVNALLLGDSALYLCASSSGGPYGYTFGSGTRLTVV.

The rearrangement uses TRBV5-1 and TRBJ1-1; unclear D gene. V was trimmed by 1 base and J by 4 bases, leaving 17 bases between them. This CDR3 has 16 amino acids. Germline values: CDR1 SGHRS, CDR2 YFSETQ. The CDR3 spells CASSLNGRVRGTEAFF. The CDR3 region has the DNA TGCGCCAGCAGCTTGAACGGAAGGGTACGAGGCACTGAAGCTTTCTTT.

A few counts support this clone. CDR3 residues: CASRTGTGVTEAFF. As DNA, the CDR3 is TGTGCCAGCAGGACCGGGACAGGGGTTACTGAAGCTTTCTTT. The chain uses TRBV2 and TRBJ1-1, with 10 bases that match TRBD1. The CDR3 spans 14 residues. Germline CDR1 reads SNHLY; CDR2 reads FYNNEI. Unmatched junction bases numbered 6, after V lost 6 bases and J lost 5 bases.

This chain joins TRBV6-5 and TRBJ2-7; 7 bases are a match to TRBD1. Germline trimming cut 4 bases from V and 2 bases from J; bases unmatched to any gene: 2. Looked up from germline, CDR1 is MNHEY and CDR2 is SVGAGI. CDR3 size: 13 residues. CDR3: CASSSDRAYEQYF. The CDR3 nucleotides read TGTGCCAGCAGTTCAGACAGGGCCTACGAGCAGTACTTC.

The chain employs TRBV10-3 and TRBJ1-2, with D perhaps matching TRBD1 (5 bases). The CDR3 is made up of 14 amino acids. V lost 6 bases and J lost 5, with 16 bases in between. Germline V gene sequence: CDR1 ENHRY, CDR2 SYGVKD. The chain's CDR3 is CAISSERGEYGYTF. The DNA of the CDR3 is TGTGCCATCAGCTCCGAGAGGGGCGAGTATGGCTACACCTTC.

This chain's CDR3 is CASSLGDKRETQYF. The CDR3 nucleotides are TGTGCCAGCAGCTTAGGGGACAAACGAGAGACCCAGTACTTC. The V call is TRBV7-8, the J call TRBJ2-5; D possibly corresponds to TRBD1 (6 bases). The CDR3 runs 14 residues. Germline V gene lookup returns CDR1 SGHVS and CDR2 FQNEAQ. Trimming took 1 base from V and 4 from J, leaving 10 bases between them.

The chain couples TRBV4-1 to TRBJ1-5; 7 nucleotides line up with TRBD1. The trim removed 0 bases at V and 3 bases at J, leaving 8 bases unmatched. The CDR3 loop spans 17 amino acids. CDR1 is MGHRA and CDR2 is YSYEKL in the germline V gene. This CDR3 reads CASSQDRDSYSNQPQHF. The DNA of the CDR3 is TGCGCCAGCAGCCAAGACCGGGACAGTTATTCCAATCAGCCCCAGCATTTT.

The rearrangement joins TRBV18 to TRBJ1-1, with TRBD1 matching 8 bases. Germline V gives CDR1 KGHSH, CDR2 LQKENI. J gave up 3 bases and V 2 bases, and 8 bases lay outside the gene matches. This CDR3 has 16 residues. The CDR3 here is CASSPLPTGDYTEAFF. The CDR3 bases are TGTGCCAGCTCACCATTGCCGACAGGGGACTACACTGAAGCTTTCTTT.

The chain employs TRBV7-9 and TRBJ1-4; 7 nucleotides agree with TRBD1. The CDR3 consists of 15 residues. Trimming took 4 bases from V and 1 from J; bases not matched to a gene: 3. Germline CDR1 SEHNR, CDR2 FQNEAQ (reference sequence). CDR3 in DNA: TGTGCCAGCAGCTCGGGACAGCGAACTAATGAAAAACTGTTTTTT. Its translation: CASSSGQRTNEKLFF.

The rearrangement links TRBV5-1 to TRBJ2-2; D might be TRBD2 (6 bases). Looked up from germline, CDR1 is SGHRS and CDR2 is YFSETQ. The CDR3 has 13 amino acids. The V end was cut by 6 bases, the J end by 1 base, with 7 bases between. The CDR3 DNA is TGCGCCAGCAAGCGGGTGAACACCGGGGAGCTGTTTTTT. Its protein is CASKRVNTGELFF.

This rearrangement joins TRBV27 to TRBJ2-6; 8 bases are a match to TRBD2. Per germline, CDR1 MNHEY and CDR2 SMNVEV (reference sequence). This CDR3 has 17 residues. The V gene end was trimmed by 6 bases and the J gene end by 0 bases; junction bases not matched to a gene: 7. The CDR3 DNA sequence: TGTGCCAGCAGCCTCCGGCGGGAGGTCTCTGGGGCCAACGTCCTGACTTTC. It encodes CASSLRREVSGANVLTF. Supplemented by reference TRBV27 and TRBJ2-6, the full variable domain reads EAQVTQNPRYLITVTGKKLTVTCSQNMNHEYMSWYRQDPGLGLRQIYYSMNVEVTDKGDVPEGYKVSRKEKRNFPLILESPSPNQTSLYFCASSLRREVSGANVLTFGAGSRLTVL.

This clone has only one observation. The V and J genes are TRBV3-1 (or the pseudogene TRBV3-2) and TRBJ1-2; D gene ambiguous. CDR3 length equals 14 residues. Germline CDR1 reads LGHDT; CDR2 reads YNNKEL (reference sequence). The V and J ends lost 0 bases and 5 bases respectively, with 10 bases between them. The CDR3 sequence is CASSQEGQLYGYTF. CDR3 nucleotides: TGTGCCAGCAGCCAAGAGGGCCAGCTGTATGGCTACACCTTC.

The chain joins TRBV30 to TRBJ1-1; perhaps TRBD1 as D (6 bases). This CDR3 contains 16 residues. Trimming shortened V by 3 bases and J by 3 bases, and 20 bases separated the two germline ends. In germline, CDR1 is GTSNPN, CDR2 SVGIG (reference sequence). The CDR3 region has the DNA TGTGCCTGGAGGGGACAAGGTCGATTACGGGACACTGAAGCTTTCTTT. Protein sequence: CAWRGQGRLRDTEAFF.

The chain couples TRBV5-5 to TRBJ1-5; D call uncertain. Trimming pared 0 bases from V and 2 bases from J, leaving 9 bases between. This CDR3 region has 15 residues. CDR1 and CDR2 from the germline V gene are SGHKS and YYEKEE (reference sequence). The CDR3 sequence: CASSLVKDGNQPQHF. CDR3 DNA: TGTGCCAGCAGCTTGGTAAAGGACGGCAATCAGCCCCAGCATTTT.

This rearrangement joins TRBV3-1 (or the pseudogene TRBV3-2) to TRBJ2-3; TRBD2 matches at 11 bases. This CDR3 is built from 19 residues. The V segment lost 0 bases and the J segment 8 bases; nucleotides outside the gene matches: 16. CDR1 LGHDT and CDR2 YNNKEL come from the germline V gene (reference sequence). CDR3 in DNA: TGTGCCAGCAGCCAAGAGAGGGAGGGGCTAGCGGGGGGCGAAGGTACGCAGTATTTT. Its protein is CASSQEREGLAGGEGTQYF.

The chain employs TRBV28 and TRBJ1-6; tentatively, D is TRBD1 (6 bases). The CDR3 runs 15 residues. Trimming shortened V by 6 bases and J by 7 bases, and 16 bases separated the two germline ends. In germline, CDR1 is MDHEN, CDR2 SYDVKM. The CDR3 sequence: CASSITGKRNSPLHF. CDR3 bases: TGTGCCAGCAGCATCACAGGGAAACGGAATTCACCCCTCCACTTT.

For the CDR3, the DNA is TGTGCCAGCAGTTTTGGGGCGTACAAGACTGATGAGCAGTTCTTC. Amino acid sequence: CASSFGAYKTDEQFF. The chain carries TRBV7-3 and TRBJ2-1; tentative D call: TRBD1 (5 bases). The V end was cut by 6 bases, the J end by 8 bases, with 20 bases between. The CDR3 totals 15 residues. The germline V gene encodes CDR1 SGHTA and CDR2 FQGTGA.

This sequence joins TRBV5-1 and TRBJ2-7; D is unclear. The CDR3 contains 12 residues. CDR1 and CDR2 from the germline V gene are SGHRS and YFSETQ. The V and J ends lost 0 bases and 2 bases respectively, with 3 bases between them. Here the CDR3 DNA reads TGCGCCAGCAGCTTGGACACCTACGAGCAGTACTTC. Its protein is CASSLDTYEQYF.